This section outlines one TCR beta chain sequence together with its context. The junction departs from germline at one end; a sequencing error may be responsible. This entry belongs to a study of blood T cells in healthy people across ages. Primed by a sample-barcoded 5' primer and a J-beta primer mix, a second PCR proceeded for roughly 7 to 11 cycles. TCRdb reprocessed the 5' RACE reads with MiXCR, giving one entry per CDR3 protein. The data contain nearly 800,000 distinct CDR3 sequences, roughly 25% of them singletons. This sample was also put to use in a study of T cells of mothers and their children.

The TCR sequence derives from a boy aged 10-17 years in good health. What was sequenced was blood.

This CDR3 reads CASSELTGAHF. The CDR3 region has the DNA TGTGCCAGCAGTGAGTTGACAGGGGCCCACTTC. V is TRBV6-1 and J is TRBJ2-7; 8 nucleotides align to TRBD1. Germline V lookup: CDR1 MNHNS, CDR2 SASEGT. There are 11 residues in the CDR3.